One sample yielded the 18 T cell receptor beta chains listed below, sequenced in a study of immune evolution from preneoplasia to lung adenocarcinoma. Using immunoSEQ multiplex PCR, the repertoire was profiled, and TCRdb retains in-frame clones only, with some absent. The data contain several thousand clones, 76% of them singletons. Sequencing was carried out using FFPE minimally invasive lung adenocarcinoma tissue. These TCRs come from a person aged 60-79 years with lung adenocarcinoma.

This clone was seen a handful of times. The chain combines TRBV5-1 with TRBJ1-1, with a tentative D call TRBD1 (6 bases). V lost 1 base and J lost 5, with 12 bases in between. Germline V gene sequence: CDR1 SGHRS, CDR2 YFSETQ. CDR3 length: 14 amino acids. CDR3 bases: TGCGCCAGCAGCTTGTGGGACACTTCTACTGAAGCTTTCTTT. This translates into CASSLWDTSTEAFF.

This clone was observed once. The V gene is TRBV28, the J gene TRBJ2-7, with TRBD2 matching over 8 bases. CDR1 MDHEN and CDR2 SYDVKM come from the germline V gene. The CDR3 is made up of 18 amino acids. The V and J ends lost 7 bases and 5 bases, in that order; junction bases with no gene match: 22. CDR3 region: CASISLVASGPAVNEQYF. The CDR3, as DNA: TGTGCCAGCATCTCCCTAGTGGCTAGCGGGCCTGCAGTCAACGAGCAGTACTTC.

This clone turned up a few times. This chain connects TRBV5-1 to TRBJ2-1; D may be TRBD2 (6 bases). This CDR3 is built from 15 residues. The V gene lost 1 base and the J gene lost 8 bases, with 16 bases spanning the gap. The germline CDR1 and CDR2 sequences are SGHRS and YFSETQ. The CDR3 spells CASSLRSGREDEQFF. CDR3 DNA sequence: TGCGCCAGCAGCTTGAGAAGCGGGCGAGAGGATGAGCAGTTCTTC.

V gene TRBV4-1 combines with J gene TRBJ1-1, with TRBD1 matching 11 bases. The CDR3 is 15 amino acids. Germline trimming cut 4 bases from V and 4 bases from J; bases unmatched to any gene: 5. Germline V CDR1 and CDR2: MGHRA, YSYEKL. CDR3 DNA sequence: TGCGCCAGCAGCCCGGACAGGGGGCAGCGCACTGAAGCTTTCTTT. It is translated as CASSPDRGQRTEAFF.

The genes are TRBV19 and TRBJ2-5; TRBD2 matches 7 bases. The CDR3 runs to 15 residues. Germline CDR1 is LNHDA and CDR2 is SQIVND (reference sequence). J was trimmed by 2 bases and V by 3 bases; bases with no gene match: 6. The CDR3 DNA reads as TGTGCCAGTAGTATCTTGGCTAGCGGACAAGAGACCCAGTACTTC. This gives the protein CASSILASGQETQYF.

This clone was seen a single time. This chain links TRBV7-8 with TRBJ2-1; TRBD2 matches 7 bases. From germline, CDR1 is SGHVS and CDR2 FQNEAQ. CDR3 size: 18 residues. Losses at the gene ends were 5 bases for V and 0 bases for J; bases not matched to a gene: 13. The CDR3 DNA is TGTGCCAGCAGCACTATTACCTTCCTAGCGGACTCCTACAATGAGCAGTTCTTC. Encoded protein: CASSTITFLADSYNEQFF.

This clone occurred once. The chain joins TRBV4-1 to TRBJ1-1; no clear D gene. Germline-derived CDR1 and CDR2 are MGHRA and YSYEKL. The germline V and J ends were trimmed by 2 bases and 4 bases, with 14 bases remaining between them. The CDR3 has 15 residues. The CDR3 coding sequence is TGCGCCAGCAGCCAAAGAGGGCCTTTAGGCACTGAAGCTTTCTTT. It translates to CASSQRGPLGTEAFF.

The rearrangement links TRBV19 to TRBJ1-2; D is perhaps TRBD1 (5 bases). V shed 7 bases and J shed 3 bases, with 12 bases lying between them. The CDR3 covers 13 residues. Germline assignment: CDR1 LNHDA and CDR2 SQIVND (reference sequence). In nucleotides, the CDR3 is TGTGCCAGTAACCGCAGGGCGGACTATGGCTACACCTTC. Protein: CASNRRADYGYTF.

CDR3 loop: CASRILGQGPGEQYF. The CDR3 DNA is TGTGCCAGCCGCATCTTGGGACAGGGGCCTGGCGAGCAGTACTTC. The chain is built from TRBV27 and TRBJ2-7, with 10 bases identical to TRBD1. The CDR3 covers 15 residues. Germline loops: CDR1 MNHEY, CDR2 SMNVEV (reference sequence). With V trimmed by 8 bases and J by 6 bases, 13 bases remained unmatched.

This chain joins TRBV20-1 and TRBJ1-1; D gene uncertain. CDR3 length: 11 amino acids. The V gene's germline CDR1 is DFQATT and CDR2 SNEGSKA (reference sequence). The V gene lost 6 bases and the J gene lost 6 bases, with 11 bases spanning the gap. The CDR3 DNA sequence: TGCAGTGCCTCCCCAGGCGCTGAAGCTTTCTTT. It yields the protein CSASPGAEAFF.

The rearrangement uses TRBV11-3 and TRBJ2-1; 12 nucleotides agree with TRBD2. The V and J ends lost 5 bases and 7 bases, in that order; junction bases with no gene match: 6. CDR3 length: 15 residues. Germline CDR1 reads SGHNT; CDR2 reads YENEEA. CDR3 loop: CASSAGLAGINEQFF. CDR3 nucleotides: TGTGCCAGCAGCGCCGGACTAGCGGGAATTAATGAGCAGTTCTTC.

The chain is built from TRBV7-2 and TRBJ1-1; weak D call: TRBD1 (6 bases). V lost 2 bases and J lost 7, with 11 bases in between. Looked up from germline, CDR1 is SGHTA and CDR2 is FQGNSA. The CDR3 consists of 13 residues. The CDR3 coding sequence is TGTGCCAGCAGCTTACAACCGACAGGTGAAGCTTTCTTT. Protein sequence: CASSLQPTGEAFF.

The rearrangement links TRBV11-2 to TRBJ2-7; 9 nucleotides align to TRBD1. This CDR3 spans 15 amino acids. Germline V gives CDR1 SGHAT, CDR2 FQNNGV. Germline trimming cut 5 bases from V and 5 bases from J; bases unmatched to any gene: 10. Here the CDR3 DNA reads TGTGCCAGCAGCATTAGATCTGGGACAGGGAACGAGCAGTACTTC. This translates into CASSIRSGTGNEQYF.

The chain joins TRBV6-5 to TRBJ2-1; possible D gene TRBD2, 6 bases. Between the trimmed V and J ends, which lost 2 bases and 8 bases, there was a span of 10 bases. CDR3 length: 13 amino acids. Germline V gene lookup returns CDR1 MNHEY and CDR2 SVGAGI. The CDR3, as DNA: TGTGCCAGCAGTTACCGGGACTTTGATGAGCAGTTCTTC. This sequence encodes CASSYRDFDEQFF.

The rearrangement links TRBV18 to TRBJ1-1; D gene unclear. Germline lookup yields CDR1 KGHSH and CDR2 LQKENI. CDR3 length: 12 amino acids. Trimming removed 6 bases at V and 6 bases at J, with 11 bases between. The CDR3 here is CASSYNLPEAFF. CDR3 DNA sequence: TGTGCCAGCTCCTATAACCTACCTGAAGCTTTCTTT.

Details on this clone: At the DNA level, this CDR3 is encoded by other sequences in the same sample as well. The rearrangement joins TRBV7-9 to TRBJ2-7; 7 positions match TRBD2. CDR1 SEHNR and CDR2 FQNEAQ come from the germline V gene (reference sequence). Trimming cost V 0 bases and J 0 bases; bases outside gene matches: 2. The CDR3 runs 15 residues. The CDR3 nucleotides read TGTGCCAGCAGCTTAGCCGGCGGGAGCTCCTACGAGCAGTACTTC. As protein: CASSLAGGSSYEQYF.

This chain's CDR3 is CASSQDRATDTQYF. DNA for the CDR3: TGTGCCAGCAGCCAAGATAGGGCTACCGATACGCAGTATTTT. The V gene is TRBV4-2, the J gene TRBJ2-3; no reliable D call. The CDR3 has 14 residues. Per the germline V gene, CDR1 is LGHNA and CDR2 is YNFKEQ. V was pared by 0 bases and J by 6 bases, with 10 bases between.

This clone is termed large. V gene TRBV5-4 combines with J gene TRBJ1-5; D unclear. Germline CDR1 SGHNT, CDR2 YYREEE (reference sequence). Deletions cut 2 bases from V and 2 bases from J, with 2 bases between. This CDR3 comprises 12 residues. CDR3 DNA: TGTGCCAGCAGCTTCGGCAATCAGCCCCAGCATTTT. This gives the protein CASSFGNQPQHF.